The 13 T cell receptor beta chains below come from one sample, sequenced in a study of T cell responses to AZD1222 COVID-19 vaccine (dated by TCRdb to 2020 to 2023). Sample time point, as interpreted from the label and publication: about 28 days (+/-7) after the second vaccine dose. The library was built by means of the immunoSEQ multiplex PCR assay. The table was pulled from immuneACCESS by TCRdb, which kept in-frame rearrangements only. Such tables lose some clones; where checked, under half of the loss comes from unresolved V genes, and the rest has no known cause. Recorded for this sample are 100,000 or so clones; roughly 92% of them occurred a single time. The ten largest clones capture approximately 3.1% of the sample. Here the sequenced sample was peripheral blood, taken 28 days after the second AZD1222 dose. The receptors derive from an adult who received the AZD1222 COVID-19 vaccine.

V gene TRBV6-5 combines with J gene TRBJ2-5, with TRBD2 matching 11 bases. Germline V gene sequence: CDR1 MNHEY, CDR2 SVGAGI. The CDR3 is 16 amino acids. V was clipped by 3 bases and J by 1 base; unmatched bases: 4. As DNA, the CDR3 is TGTGCCAGCAGTTATAATAGCGGGGGGGCCCAAGAGACCCAGTACTTC. Translated, it gives CASSYNSGGAQETQYF.

In DNA, the CDR3 is TGTGCCAGCAGCTTACGTGGGGGCCGCTCCTACGAGCAGTACTTC. Residues: CASSLRGGRSYEQYF. The rearrangement uses TRBV7-3 and TRBJ2-7; a weak D match, TRBD1 (6 bases). V dropped 2 bases and J dropped 0 bases, with 11 bases sitting between them. This CDR3 spans 15 amino acids. Germline V gives CDR1 SGHTA, CDR2 FQGTGA.

This clone was observed a few times. CDR3 in amino acids: CASSLNPQINSPLHF. The CDR3 DNA is TGTGCCAGCAGCTTGAACCCCCAGATTAATTCACCCCTCCACTTT. The rearrangement links TRBV5-4 to TRBJ1-6; D not resolved. Germline CDR1 and CDR2: SGHNT and YYREEE (reference sequence). The V and J ends lost 1 base and 6 bases respectively, with 11 bases between them. The CDR3 length is 15 residues.

This chain uses TRBV27 with TRBJ1-2; D remains unclear. Trimming took 5 bases from V and 4 from J, leaving 11 bases between them. CDR1 and CDR2 from the germline V gene are MNHEY and SMNVEV (reference sequence). The CDR3 has 13 residues. CDR3 protein: CASSPEWSYGYTF. The CDR3 DNA reads TGTGCCAGCAGTCCTGAGTGGAGCTATGGCTACACCTTC.

This sequence joins TRBV5-6 and TRBJ1-2, with no clear D. Trimming pared 4 bases from V and 8 bases from J, leaving 21 bases between. The CDR3 is 15 residues long. Germline values: CDR1 SGHDT, CDR2 YYEEEE. The CDR3 here is CASSPTYMVSMGYTF. CDR3 in DNA: TGTGCCAGCAGCCCGACTTACATGGTATCTATGGGCTACACCTTC. The full variable domain, in which reference TRBV5-6 and TRBJ1-2 provide the parts outside the CDR3, is DAGVTQSPTHLIKTRGQQVTLRCSPKSGHDTVSWYQQALGQGPQFIFQYYEEEERQRGNFPDRFSGHQFPNYSSELNVNALLLGDSALYLCASSPTYMVSMGYTFGSGTRLTVV.

The chain's CDR3 is CASSQVRSLTGTNTGELFF. In nucleotides, the CDR3 is TGCGCCAGCAGCCAAGTTCGATCCCTGACAGGGACGAACACCGGGGAGCTGTTTTTT. The chain carries TRBV4-1 and TRBJ2-2, with 7 bases that match TRBD1. After removal of 1 base from V and 0 bases from J, the junction contained 11 bases not matched to a gene. This CDR3 has 19 residues. The germline CDR1 and CDR2 sequences are MGHRA and YSYEKL.

The chain is built from TRBV7-8 and TRBJ2-2, with D possibly being TRBD1 or TRBD2 (5 bases each). The CDR3 loop spans 14 amino acids. Per germline, CDR1 SGHVS and CDR2 FQNEAQ. With 6 bases removed from V and 5 bases from J, the gap between germline ends came to 13 bases. The CDR3 DNA reads as TGTGCCAGCAGACTACCGGGGCTAACCGGGGAGCTGTTTTTT. Translating gives CASRLPGLTGELFF.

As to this clone: Its ends do not fully match the called genes, so a read error is possible. The rearrangement uses TRBV14 and TRBJ1-3; D gene ambiguous. CDR1 and CDR2 (germline): SGHDN, FVKESK. This CDR3 comprises 13 residues. The CDR3 nucleotides read TGTGCCAGCAACCAAGTACGGGGAAACACCATATATTTT. This encodes CASNQVRGNTIYF.

The chain joins TRBV7-3 to TRBJ1-1, with D possibly being TRBD1 (5 bases). Germline V CDR1 and CDR2: SGHTA, FQGTGA. V was trimmed by 5 bases and J by 6 bases, leaving 13 bases between them. This CDR3 comprises 13 residues. The CDR3 nucleotides read TGTGCCAGCAGCCAAGTGGCAGGGTCTGAAGCTTTCTTT. It specifies CASSQVAGSEAFF.

The gene calls are TRBV11-2 and TRBJ2-7, with 7 nucleotides matching TRBD1. The V gene's germline CDR1 is SGHAT and CDR2 FQNNGV. Germline trimming cut 0 bases from V and 5 bases from J; bases unmatched to any gene: 10. The length of the CDR3 is 16 residues. The CDR3 DNA sequence: TGTGCCAGCAGCTTAGATCTGAGACAGGGATCCCACGAGCAGTACTTC. Translating gives CASSLDLRQGSHEQYF. Combining the CDR3 with reference TRBV11-2 and TRBJ2-7 gives the whole variable domain EAGVAQSPRYKIIEKRQSVAFWCNPISGHATLYWYQQILGQGPKLLIQFQNNGVVDDSQLPKDRFSAERLKGVDSTLKIQPAKLEDSAVYLCASSLDLRQGSHEQYFGPGTRLTVT.

This chain links TRBV4-2 with TRBJ1-6; D is undetermined. The CDR3 totals 14 residues. V was trimmed by 0 bases and J by 9 bases, leaving 9 bases between them. From germline, CDR1 is LGHNA and CDR2 YNFKEQ. The CDR3: CASSQERVRSPLHF. CDR3 nucleotides: TGTGCCAGCAGCCAAGAGAGGGTTCGTTCACCCCTCCACTTT.

The chain is built from TRBV4-1 and TRBJ2-5; D ambiguous. Germline CDR1 reads MGHRA; CDR2 reads YSYEKL. The CDR3 spans 14 residues. The V and J ends lost 1 base and 0 bases respectively, with 6 bases between them. The CDR3 here is CASSQVEYQETQYF. The CDR3 bases are TGCGCCAGCAGCCAAGTCGAGTACCAAGAGACCCAGTACTTC.

The rearrangement joins TRBV30 to TRBJ2-7, with D unresolved. With 0 bases removed from V and 6 bases from J, the gap between germline ends came to 9 bases. This CDR3 is built from 12 residues. Per the germline V gene, CDR1 is GTSNPN and CDR2 is SVGIG (reference sequence). CDR3 loop: CAWSVPGIEQYF. The CDR3 DNA reads TGTGCCTGGAGTGTACCTGGGATCGAGCAGTACTTC.